The present T cell receptor beta chain was sequenced within a study of a mutant IDH1 vaccine in newly diagnosed glioma. On the study more broadly: Vaccination began 4-6 weeks post radiotherapy alone, or with temozolomide cycles. Radiotherapy, temozolomide, or both had been given previously, and both were given to most. The treated group averaged 40.4 years old and was about 62% male, approximately 38% female.

Worth noting for this clone: The target antigen is unknown.

Study outcomes and limitations: Among top peripheral T cell clonotypes, changes seemed unrelated to pseudoprogression.

Sequencing was performed with immunoSEQ multiplex PCR; in TCRdb, only in-frame clones are kept and a portion is missing. The data show about 110,000 clones, about 90% seen once. The germline V gene has CDR1 ENHRY and CDR2 SYGVKD. The CDR3 extends over 14 amino acids. The V gene lost 9 bases and the J gene lost 0 bases, with 12 bases spanning the gap. This sample's time point: week 11, during vaccination. A 20-mer mutant IDH1 peptide at 300 ug was injected subcutaneously with topical imiquimod. The clonotype comes from a woman aged 50 to 60 with glioma. V and J are TRBV10-3 and TRBJ2-1; perhaps TRBD1 as D (6 bases). The sample was PBMCs, taken from a glioma patient whose treatment included an IDH1 peptide vaccine. The CDR3 loop reads CAISSGVSYNEQFF. For the CDR3, the DNA is TGTGCCATTTCATCAGGGGTCTCCTACAATGAGCAGTTCTTC.